The clone carrying this TCR beta chain was seen only a few times. These data come from a study of T-cell reconstitution after alpha-beta-depleted transplantation in children. Unique molecular identifiers were used in preparing the TCRbeta library. MiXCR, applied by TCRdb to the PCR reads, yields one record per CDR3 protein. The table lists about 540,000 distinct CDR3 sequences, 15% to 20% of them singletons. Trimming removed 1 base from V and 7 bases from J; junction bases left unmatched: 5. The germline V gene has CDR1 MNHEY and CDR2 SMNVEV (reference sequence). This CDR3 is built from 14 residues. J is TRBJ1-2 and V is TRBV27, with TRBD1 identical over 8 bases. The sample was PBMCs from the stem cell graft donor, taken from the stem cell graft. The sequence was obtained from a human donor who donated a stem cell graft to a child with acute lymphoblastic leukemia. The CDR3 region is CASSLFPGGSGYTF. The DNA for the CDR3 is TGTGCCAGCAGTTTATTTCCAGGGGGCTCTGGCTACACCTTC.